Listed below are T cell receptor beta chains from one sample, sequenced in a study of response to subunit inactivated influenza vaccine. One entry per CDR3 protein results from TCRdb running MiXCR on the RT-PCR reads. The table lists 500,000 to 600,000 distinct CDR3 sequences, 10% to 12% of them singletons. These same data were also listed under a study on T cells expressing NK-cell markers.

The sequences come from PBMCs from blood, collected on the day of vaccination. These receptors were obtained from a man aged 50 or older who received an inactivated influenza vaccine. The CDR3 runs from the conserved cysteine through the conserved F or W. Each record gives: CDR3 DNA, CDR3 protein, D gene, V gene, J gene, clone size. The D gene is left open where the match is weak. Some rows mark clone size as missing; the rest say once, few, many or name a class of expanded clone.

TGTGCCAGCAGCTTAGGGGTGAGCCCCTACAATGAGCAGTTCTTC	CASSLGVSPYNEQFF	.	TRBV7-2	TRBJ2-1	.
TGCAGTGCTAGATTCAGCGGGAGTCGCGCAGAGCAGTTCTTC	CSARFSGSRAEQFF	TRBD2	TRBV20-1	TRBJ2-1	few
TGTGCCAGCAGCCCGGGACACCTAAACTCGTACCAAGAGACCCAGTACTTC	CASSPGHLNSYQETQYF	.	TRBV5-6	TRBJ2-5	few
TGTGCCATCAGTCCCGACAGGGGTAGGGGCCAAGAGACCCAGTACTTC	CAISPDRGRGQETQYF	TRBD1	TRBV10-3	TRBJ2-5	many
TGTGCCAGCAGCGTAGATGGAGACTTATACAATGAGCAGTTCTTC	CASSVDGDLYNEQFF	.	TRBV9	TRBJ2-1	few
TGTGCCAGCAGGGCTAGTGGAAACACCATATATTTT	CASRASGNTIYF	.	TRBV6-5	TRBJ1-3	.
TGTGCCAGCAGAACTACCGGGACAGGGGGTTACGAGCAGTACTTC	CASRTTGTGGYEQYF	TRBD1	TRBV6-1	TRBJ2-7	few
TGTGCCAGCAGTTACGAGCTTCACAGGGGGGATTATAATTCACCCCTCCACTTT	CASSYELHRGDYNSPLHF	TRBD1	TRBV6-1	TRBJ1-6	many
TGCGCCAGCACACAGAGAGGAGCCGGGGAGCTGTTTTTT	CASTQRGAGELFF	.	TRBV5-1	TRBJ2-2	many
TGTGCCAGCAGTTTCCGGGACCCCAGGGAAAAACTGTTTTTT	CASSFRDPREKLFF	.	TRBV12-3/TRBV12-4	TRBJ1-4	.